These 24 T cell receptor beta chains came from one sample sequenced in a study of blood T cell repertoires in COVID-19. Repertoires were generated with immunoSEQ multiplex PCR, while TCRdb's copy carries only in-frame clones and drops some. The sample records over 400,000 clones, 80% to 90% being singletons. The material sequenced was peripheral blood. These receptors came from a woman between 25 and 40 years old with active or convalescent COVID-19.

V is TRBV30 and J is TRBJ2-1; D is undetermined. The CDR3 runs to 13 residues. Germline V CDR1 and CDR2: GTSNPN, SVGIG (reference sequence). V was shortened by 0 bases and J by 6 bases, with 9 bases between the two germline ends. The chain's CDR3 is CAWSVNTRNEQFF. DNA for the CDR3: TGTGCCTGGAGTGTCAACACCCGCAATGAGCAGTTCTTC.

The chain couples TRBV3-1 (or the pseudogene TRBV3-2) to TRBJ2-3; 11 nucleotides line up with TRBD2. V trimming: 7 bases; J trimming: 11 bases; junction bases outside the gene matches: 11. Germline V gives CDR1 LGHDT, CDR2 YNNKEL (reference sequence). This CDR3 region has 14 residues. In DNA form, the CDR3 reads TGTGCCAGCACCCCCGGGACTAGCGGCGGATTGCAGTATTTT. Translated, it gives CASTPGTSGGLQYF.

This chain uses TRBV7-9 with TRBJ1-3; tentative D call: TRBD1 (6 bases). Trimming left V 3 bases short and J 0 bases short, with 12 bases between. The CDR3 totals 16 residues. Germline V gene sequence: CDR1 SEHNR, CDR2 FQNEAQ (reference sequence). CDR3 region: CASSFGTTASGNTIYF. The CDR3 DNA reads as TGTGCCAGCAGCTTCGGGACAACTGCCTCTGGAAACACCATATATTTT.

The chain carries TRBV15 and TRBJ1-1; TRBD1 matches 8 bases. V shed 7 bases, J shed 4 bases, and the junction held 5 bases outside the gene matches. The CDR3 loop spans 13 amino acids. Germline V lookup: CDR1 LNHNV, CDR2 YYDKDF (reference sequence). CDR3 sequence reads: CATTGQGFTEAFF. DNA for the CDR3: TGTGCCACCACCGGACAGGGCTTCACTGAAGCTTTCTTT.

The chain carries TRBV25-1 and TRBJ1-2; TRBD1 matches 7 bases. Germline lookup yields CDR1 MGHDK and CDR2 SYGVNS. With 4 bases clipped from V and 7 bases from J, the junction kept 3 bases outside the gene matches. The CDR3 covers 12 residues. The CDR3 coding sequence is TGTGCCAGCAGTGCGACAGGGTTTGGCTACACCTTC. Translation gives CASSATGFGYTF.

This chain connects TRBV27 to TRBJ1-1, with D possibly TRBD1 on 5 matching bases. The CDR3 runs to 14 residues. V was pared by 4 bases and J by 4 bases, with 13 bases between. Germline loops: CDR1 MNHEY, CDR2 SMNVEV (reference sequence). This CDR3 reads CASSSRRQGTEAFF. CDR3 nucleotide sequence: TGTGCCAGCAGTTCACGTCGCCAGGGCACTGAAGCTTTCTTT.

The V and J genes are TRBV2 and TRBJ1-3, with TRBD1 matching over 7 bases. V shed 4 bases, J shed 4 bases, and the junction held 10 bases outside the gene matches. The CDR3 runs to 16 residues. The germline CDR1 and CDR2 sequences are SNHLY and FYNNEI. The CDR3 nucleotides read TGTGCCAGCAGTGCCAGAGACAGGGTTGAGGGAAACACCATATATTTT. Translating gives CASSARDRVEGNTIYF.

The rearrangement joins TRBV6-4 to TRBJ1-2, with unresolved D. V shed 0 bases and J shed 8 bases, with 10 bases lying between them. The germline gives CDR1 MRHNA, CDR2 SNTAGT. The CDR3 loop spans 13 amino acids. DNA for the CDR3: TGTGCCAGCAGTGACTCATTTTCGGAGGGCTACACCTTC. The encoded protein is CASSDSFSEGYTF.

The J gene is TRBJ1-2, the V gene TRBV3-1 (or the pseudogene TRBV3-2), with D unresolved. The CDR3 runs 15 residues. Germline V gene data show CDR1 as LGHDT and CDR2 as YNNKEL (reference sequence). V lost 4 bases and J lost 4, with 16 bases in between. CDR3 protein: CASSLRTGIRYGYTF. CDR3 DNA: TGTGCCAGCAGCCTCCGGACGGGGATTCGCTATGGCTACACCTTC.

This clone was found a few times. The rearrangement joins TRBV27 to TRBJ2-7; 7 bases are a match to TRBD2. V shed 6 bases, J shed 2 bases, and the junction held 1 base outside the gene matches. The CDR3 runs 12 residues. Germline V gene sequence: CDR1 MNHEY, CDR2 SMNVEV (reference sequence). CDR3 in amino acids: CASRGLAYEQYF. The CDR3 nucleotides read TGTGCCAGCAGAGGACTAGCCTACGAGCAGTACTTC.

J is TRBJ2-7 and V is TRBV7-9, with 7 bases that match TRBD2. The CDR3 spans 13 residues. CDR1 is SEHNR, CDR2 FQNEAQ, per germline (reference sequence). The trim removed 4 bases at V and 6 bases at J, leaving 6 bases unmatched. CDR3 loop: CASSSGIAGEQYF. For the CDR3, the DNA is TGTGCCAGCAGCTCAGGGATAGCGGGCGAGCAGTACTTC.

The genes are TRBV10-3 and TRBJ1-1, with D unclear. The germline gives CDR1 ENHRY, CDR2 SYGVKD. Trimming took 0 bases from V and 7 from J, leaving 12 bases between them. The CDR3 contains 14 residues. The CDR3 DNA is TGTGCCATCAGTGAGTCGCTGTCCGGAGTTGAAGCTTTCTTT. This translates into CAISESLSGVEAFF.

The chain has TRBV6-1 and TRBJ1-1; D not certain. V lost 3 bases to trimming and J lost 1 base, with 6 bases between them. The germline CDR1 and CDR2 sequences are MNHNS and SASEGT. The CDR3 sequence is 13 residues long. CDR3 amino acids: CASSDRQNTEAFF. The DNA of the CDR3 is TGTGCCAGCAGTGACCGACAGAACACTGAAGCTTTCTTT.

This CDR3 reads CASNLDRGNTEAFF. The CDR3 DNA follows: TGTGCCAGTAACCTAGACAGGGGGAACACTGAAGCTTTCTTT. J is TRBJ1-1 and V is TRBV19; the match to TRBD1 covers 8 bases. Germline V gene sequence: CDR1 LNHDA, CDR2 SQIVND (reference sequence). Trimming took 7 bases from V and 1 from J; bases not matched to a gene: 5. This CDR3 region has 14 residues.

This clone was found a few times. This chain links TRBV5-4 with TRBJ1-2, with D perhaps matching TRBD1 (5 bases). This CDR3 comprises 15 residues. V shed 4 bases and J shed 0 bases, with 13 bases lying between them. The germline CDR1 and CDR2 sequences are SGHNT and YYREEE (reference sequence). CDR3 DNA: TGTGCCAGCAGCCCCGGGACTGCTTCTAACTATGGCTACACCTTC. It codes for CASSPGTASNYGYTF.

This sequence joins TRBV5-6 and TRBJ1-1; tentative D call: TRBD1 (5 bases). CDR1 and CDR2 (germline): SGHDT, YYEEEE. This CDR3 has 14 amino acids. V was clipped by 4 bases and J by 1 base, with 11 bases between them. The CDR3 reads CASSEFDRNTEAFF. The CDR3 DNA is TGTGCCAGCAGCGAGTTCGACAGGAACACTGAAGCTTTCTTT.

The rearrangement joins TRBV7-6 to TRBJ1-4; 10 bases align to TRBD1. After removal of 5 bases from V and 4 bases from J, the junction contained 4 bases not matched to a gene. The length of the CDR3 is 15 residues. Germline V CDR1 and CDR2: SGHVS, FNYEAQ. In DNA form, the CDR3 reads TGTGCCAGCAGCACCCGGGACAGGGGTAATGAAAAACTGTTTTTT. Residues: CASSTRDRGNEKLFF.

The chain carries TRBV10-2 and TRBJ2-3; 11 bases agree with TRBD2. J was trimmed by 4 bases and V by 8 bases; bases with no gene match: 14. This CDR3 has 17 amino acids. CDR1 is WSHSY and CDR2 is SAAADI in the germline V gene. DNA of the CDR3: TGCGCCAGCTACCCTAGCCGTAGCGGGAGGGCCGCAGATACGCAGTATTTT. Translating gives CASYPSRSGRAADTQYF.

The CDR3 nucleotides are TGCGCCAGCAGCCACCCGGGACAGGGCTACGAGCAGTACTTC. Translation: CASSHPGQGYEQYF. This chain joins TRBV4-1 and TRBJ2-7; 9 nucleotides align to TRBD1. V dropped 3 bases and J dropped 3; count of bases not matched to a gene: 3. The CDR3 is 14 amino acids. Germline CDR1 is MGHRA and CDR2 is YSYEKL.

CDR3 region: CASSYGGTEAFF. CDR3 in DNA: TGTGCCAGCAGTTACGGCGGGACTGAAGCTTTCTTT. This chain joins TRBV6-6 and TRBJ1-1; no reliable D call. Trimming pared 2 bases from V and 5 bases from J, leaving 6 bases between. Germline CDR1 is MNHNY and CDR2 is SVGAGI (reference sequence). The CDR3 loop spans 12 amino acids.

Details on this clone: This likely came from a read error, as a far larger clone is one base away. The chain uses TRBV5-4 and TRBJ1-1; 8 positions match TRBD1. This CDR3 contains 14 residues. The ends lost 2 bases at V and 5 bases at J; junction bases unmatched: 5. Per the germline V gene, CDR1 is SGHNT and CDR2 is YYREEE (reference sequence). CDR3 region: CASSFPGGWTEAFF. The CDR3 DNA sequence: TGTGCCAGCAGCTTCCCAGGGGGCTGGACTGAAGCTTTCTTT.

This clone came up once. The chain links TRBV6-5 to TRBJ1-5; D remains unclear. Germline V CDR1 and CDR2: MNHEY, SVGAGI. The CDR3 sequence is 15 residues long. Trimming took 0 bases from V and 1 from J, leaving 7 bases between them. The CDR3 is CASSYSRRSNQPQHF. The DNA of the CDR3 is TGTGCCAGCAGTTACTCCCGCAGGAGCAATCAGCCCCAGCATTTT.

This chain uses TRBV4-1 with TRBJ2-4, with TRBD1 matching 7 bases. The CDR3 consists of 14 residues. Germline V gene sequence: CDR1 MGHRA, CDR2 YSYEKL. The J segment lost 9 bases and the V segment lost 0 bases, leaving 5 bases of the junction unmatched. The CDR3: CASSQDTGVSIQYF. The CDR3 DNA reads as TGCGCCAGCAGCCAAGATACAGGGGTGAGCATTCAGTACTTC.

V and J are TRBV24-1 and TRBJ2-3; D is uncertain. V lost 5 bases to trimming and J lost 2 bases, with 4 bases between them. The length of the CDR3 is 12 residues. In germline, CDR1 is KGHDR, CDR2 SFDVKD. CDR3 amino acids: CATSANTDTQYF. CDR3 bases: TGTGCCACCAGTGCAAACACAGATACGCAGTATTTT.